This T cell receptor (beta chain) is drawn from a study of blood T cell repertoires in COVID-19. For the study at large: Donors in the United States, Italy and Spain gave samples during acute or convalescent COVID-19. PBMCs, B-cell-depleted T cells, or T cells provided the cDNA or gDNA that made up the material.

Per the original methods: The assay estimated nucleated cells by amplifying reference gene primers. Clones were read by immunoSEQ multiplex PCR, and TCRdb kept only the in-frame ones, dropping some. V and J calls and clone size are given by that table; D and trimming were obtained from the DNA. The table shows about 270,000 clones, with approximately 86% occurring only once. Per the germline V gene, CDR1 is SNHLY and CDR2 is FYNNEI. Trimming cost V 2 bases and J 4 bases, with 12 bases left between them. The CDR3 spans 15 residues. This TCR was sampled from a man aged 35-49 years with active or convalescent COVID-19. V gene TRBV2 combines with J gene TRBJ1-5; TRBD1 might be the D (6 bases). The sequenced sample consisted of peripheral blood. DNA of the CDR3: TGTGCCAGCAGTGAATGGGGGCGCGCAAATCAGCCCCAGCATTTT. This gives the protein CASSEWGRANQPQHF.